This record looks at one TCR beta chain sequence and its context. TCRdb's table, derived via immunoSEQ multiplex PCR, lists solely in-frame clones and lacks some. The sample includes about 250,000 clones, 80% to 95% seen only once; the top ten take more than 0.65%. While infection was still active, Seattle patients were enrolled and then followed longitudinally. The germline gives CDR1 ENHRY, CDR2 SYGVKD. The V end lost 4 bases, the J end lost 2 bases, and 12 bases lay between the germline ends. The CDR3 covers 15 residues. The sample originates from a study of blood T cell repertoires in COVID-19. Study-wide background: Acute and convalescent COVID-19 specimens originated in the United States, Italy and Spain. T cells, B-cell-depleted T cells, or PBMCs supplied cDNA or gDNA.

This receptor was taken from a man under 40 with COVID-19, enrolled during active disease. Input material: peripheral blood. This rearrangement joins TRBV10-3 to TRBJ1-3; possibly TRBD1 for D (6 bases). The CDR3 sequence is CAISVPPGAGNTIYF. CDR3 DNA: TGTGCCATCAGTGTCCCGCCAGGGGCTGGAAACACCATATATTTT.